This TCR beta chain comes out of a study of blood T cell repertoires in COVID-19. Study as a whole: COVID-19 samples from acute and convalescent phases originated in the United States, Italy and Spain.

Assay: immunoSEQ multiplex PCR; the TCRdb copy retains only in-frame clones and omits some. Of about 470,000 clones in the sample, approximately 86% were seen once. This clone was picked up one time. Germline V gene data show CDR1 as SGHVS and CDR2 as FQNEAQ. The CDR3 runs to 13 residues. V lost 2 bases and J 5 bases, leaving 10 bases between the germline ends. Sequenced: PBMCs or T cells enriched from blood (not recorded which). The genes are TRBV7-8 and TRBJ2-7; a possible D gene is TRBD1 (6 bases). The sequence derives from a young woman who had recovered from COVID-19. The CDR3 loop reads CASSLTSGDEQYF. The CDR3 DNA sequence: TGTGCCAGCAGCTTAACCTCAGGGGACGAGCAGTACTTC.